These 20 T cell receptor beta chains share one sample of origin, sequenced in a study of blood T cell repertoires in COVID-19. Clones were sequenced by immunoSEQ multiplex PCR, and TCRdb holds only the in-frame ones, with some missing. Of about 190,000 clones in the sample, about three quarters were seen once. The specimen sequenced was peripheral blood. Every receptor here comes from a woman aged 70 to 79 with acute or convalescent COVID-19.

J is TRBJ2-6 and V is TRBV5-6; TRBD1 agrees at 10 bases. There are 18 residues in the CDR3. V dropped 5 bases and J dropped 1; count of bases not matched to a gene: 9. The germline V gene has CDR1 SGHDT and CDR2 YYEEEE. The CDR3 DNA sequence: TGTGCCAGCAGAGTGAGAGGGACAGGGGAGTCTGGGGCCAACGTCCTGACTTTC. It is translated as CASRVRGTGESGANVLTF.

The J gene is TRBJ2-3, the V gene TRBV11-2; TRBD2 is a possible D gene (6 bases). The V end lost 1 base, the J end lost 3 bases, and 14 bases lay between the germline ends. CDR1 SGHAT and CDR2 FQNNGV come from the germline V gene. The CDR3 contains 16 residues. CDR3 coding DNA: TGTGCCAGCAGCTTAGTTTACGGAGGAGGGACAGATACGCAGTATTTT. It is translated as CASSLVYGGGTDTQYF.

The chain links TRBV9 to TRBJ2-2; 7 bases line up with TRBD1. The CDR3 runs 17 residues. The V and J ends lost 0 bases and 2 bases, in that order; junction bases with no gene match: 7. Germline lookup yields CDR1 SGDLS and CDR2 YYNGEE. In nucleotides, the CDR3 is TGTGCCAGCAGCGTAGAGAGGGACAGCCGAAACACCGGGGAGCTGTTTTTT. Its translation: CASSVERDSRNTGELFF.

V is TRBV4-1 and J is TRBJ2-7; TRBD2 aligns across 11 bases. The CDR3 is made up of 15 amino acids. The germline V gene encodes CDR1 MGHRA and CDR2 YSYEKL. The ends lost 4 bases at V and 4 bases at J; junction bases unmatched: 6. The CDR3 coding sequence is TGCGCCAGCAGCCTGGGGACTAGCGGACCTTACGAGCAGTACTTC. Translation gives CASSLGTSGPYEQYF.

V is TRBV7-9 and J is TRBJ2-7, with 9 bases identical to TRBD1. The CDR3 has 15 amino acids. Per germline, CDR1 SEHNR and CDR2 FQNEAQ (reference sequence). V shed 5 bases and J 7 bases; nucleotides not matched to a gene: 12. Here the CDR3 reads CASSGSGTGSWEQYF. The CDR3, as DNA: TGTGCCAGCAGCGGATCCGGGACAGGGTCATGGGAGCAGTACTTC.

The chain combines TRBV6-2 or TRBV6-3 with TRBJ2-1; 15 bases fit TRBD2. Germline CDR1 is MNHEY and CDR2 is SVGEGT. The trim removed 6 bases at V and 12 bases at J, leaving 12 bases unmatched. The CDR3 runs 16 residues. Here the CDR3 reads CASSLHGLAGGLGQFF. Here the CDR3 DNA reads TGTGCCAGCAGCCTCCACGGACTAGCGGGAGGGTTGGGGCAGTTCTTC.

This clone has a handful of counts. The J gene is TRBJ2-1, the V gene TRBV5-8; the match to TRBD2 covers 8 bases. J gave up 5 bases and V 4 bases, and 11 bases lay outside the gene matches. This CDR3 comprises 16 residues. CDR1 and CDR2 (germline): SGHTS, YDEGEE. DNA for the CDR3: TGTGCCAGCAGCATGCTGGGGACTAGGGTCGACAATGAGCAGTTCTTC. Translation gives CASSMLGTRVDNEQFF.

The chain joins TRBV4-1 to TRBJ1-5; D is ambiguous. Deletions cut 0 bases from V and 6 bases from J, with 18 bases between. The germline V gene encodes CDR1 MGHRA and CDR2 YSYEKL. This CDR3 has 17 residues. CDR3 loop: CASSQEGRGPGRQPQHF. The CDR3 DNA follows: TGCGCCAGCAGCCAAGAGGGCCGAGGGCCGGGCCGTCAGCCCCAGCATTTT.

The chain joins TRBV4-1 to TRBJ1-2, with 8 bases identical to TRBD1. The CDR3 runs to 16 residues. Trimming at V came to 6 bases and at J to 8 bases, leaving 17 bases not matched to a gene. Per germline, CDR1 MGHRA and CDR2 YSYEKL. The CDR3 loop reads CASSLTPTGAEGGYTF. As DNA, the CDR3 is TGCGCCAGCAGTTTAACGCCGACAGGGGCGGAGGGAGGCTACACCTTC.

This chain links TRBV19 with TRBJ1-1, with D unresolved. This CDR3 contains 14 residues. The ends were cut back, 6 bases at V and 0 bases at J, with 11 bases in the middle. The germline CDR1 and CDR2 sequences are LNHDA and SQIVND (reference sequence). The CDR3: CASRPGVVNTEAFF. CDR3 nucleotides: TGTGCCAGTAGGCCCGGAGTGGTGAACACTGAAGCTTTCTTT.

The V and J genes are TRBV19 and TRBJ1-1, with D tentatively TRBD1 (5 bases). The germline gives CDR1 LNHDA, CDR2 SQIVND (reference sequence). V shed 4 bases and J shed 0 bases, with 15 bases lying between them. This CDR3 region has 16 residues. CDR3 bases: TGTGCCAGTAGTAATGTATTGGGGCAGATGAACACTGAAGCTTTCTTT. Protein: CASSNVLGQMNTEAFF.

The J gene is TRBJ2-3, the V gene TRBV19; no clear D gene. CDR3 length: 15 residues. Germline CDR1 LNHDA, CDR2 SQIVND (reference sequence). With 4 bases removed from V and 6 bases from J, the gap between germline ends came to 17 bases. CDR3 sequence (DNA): TGTGCCAGTAGTACAAGACTCACCCGGATGGATACGCAGTATTTT. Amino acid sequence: CASSTRLTRMDTQYF.

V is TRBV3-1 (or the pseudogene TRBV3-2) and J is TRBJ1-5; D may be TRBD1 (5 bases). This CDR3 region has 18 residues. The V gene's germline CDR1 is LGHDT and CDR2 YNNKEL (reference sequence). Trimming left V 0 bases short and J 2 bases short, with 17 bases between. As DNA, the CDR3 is TGTGCCAGCAGCCAAGATCACTTTCGGGGGGAAGGCAATCAGCCCCAGCATTTT. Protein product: CASSQDHFRGEGNQPQHF.

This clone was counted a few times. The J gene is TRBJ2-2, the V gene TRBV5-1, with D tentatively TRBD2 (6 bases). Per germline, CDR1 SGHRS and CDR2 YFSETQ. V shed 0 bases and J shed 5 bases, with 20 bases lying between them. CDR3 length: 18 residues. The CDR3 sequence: CASSLAVLTGLRTGELFF. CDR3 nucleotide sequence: TGCGCCAGCAGCTTGGCCGTACTGACGGGACTTAGGACCGGGGAGCTGTTTTTT.

The CDR3 DNA reads TGTGCCAGCAGCCAAGAGCGGGGTTCGCAGTACTTC. This sequence encodes CASSQERGSQYF. J is TRBJ2-7 and V is TRBV3-1 (or the pseudogene TRBV3-2), with D possibly TRBD2 on 6 matching bases. Trimming cost V 0 bases and J 9 bases, with 9 bases left between them. There are 12 residues in the CDR3. Germline V gives CDR1 LGHDT, CDR2 YNNKEL (reference sequence).

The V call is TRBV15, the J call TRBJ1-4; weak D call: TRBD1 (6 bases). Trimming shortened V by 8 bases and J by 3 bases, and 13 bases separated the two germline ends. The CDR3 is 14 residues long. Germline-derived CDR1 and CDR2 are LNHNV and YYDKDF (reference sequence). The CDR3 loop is CATGTGRANEKLFF. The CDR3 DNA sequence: TGTGCCACCGGAACAGGGCGGGCTAATGAAAAACTGTTTTTT. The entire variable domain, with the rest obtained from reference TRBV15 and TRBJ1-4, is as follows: DAMVIQNPRYQVTQFGKPVTLSCSQTLNHNVMYWYQQKSSQAPKLLFHYYDKDFNNEADTPDNFQSRRPNTSFCFLDIRSPGLGDTAMYLCATGTGRANEKLFFGSGTQLSVL.

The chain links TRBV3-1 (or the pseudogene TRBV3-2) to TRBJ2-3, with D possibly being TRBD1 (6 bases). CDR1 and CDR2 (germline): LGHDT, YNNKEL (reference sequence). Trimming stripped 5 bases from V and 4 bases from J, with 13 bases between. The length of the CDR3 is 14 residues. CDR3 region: CASSNRAASDTQYF. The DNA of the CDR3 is TGTGCCAGCAGCAACAGGGCGGCGTCAGATACGCAGTATTTT.

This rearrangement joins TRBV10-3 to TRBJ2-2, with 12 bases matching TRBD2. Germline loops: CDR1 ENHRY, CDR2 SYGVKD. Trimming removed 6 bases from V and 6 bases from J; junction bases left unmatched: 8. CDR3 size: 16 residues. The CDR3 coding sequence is TGTGCCATCAGCGGACTACTAGCGGGAGGATCCGGGGAGCTGTTTTTT. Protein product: CAISGLLAGGSGELFF.

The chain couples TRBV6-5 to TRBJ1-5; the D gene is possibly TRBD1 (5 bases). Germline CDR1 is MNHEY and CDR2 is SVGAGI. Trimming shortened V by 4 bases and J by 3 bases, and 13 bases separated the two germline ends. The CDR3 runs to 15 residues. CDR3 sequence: CASSLGGGVNQPQHF. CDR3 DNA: TGTGCCAGCAGTTTGGGGGGGGGAGTCAATCAGCCCCAGCATTTT.

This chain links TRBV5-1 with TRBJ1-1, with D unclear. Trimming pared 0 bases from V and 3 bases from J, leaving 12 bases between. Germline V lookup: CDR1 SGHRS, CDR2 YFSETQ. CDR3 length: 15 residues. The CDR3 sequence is CASSLVRAGDTEAFF. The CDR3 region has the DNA TGCGCCAGCAGCTTGGTTAGGGCCGGGGACACTGAAGCTTTCTTT. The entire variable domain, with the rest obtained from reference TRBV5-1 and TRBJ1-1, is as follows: KAGVTQTPRYLIKTRGQQVTLSCSPISGHRSVSWYQQTPGQGLQFLFEYFSETQRNKGNFPGRFSGRQFSNSRSEMNVSTLELGDSALYLCASSLVRAGDTEAFFGQGTRLTVV.